Each of the 8 T cell receptor beta chains below was sequenced from the same sample in a study of blood T cell repertoires in COVID-19. The data were produced by immunoSEQ multiplex PCR, yet TCRdb's version contains in-frame clones alone and is incomplete. The data contain 20,000 to 30,000 clones, 75% to 85% of them seen just once; the ten biggest clones take up almost 2.5%. Source material: peripheral blood. These receptors were taken from a woman aged 65 to 85 with COVID-19, enrolled during active disease.

The chain links TRBV7-2 to TRBJ1-2; D might be TRBD1 (5 bases). V dropped 0 bases and J dropped 8 bases, with 16 bases sitting between them. The CDR3 totals 15 residues. Germline CDR1 and CDR2: SGHTA and FQGNSA. The CDR3, as DNA: TGTGCCAGCAGCTTAGCGTTTGGAGGGACGGGGGGCTACACCTTC. Translated: CASSLAFGGTGGYTF.

The V and J genes are TRBV7-9 and TRBJ2-3; tentatively, D is TRBD2 (6 bases). The CDR3 has 15 residues. Deletions cut 5 bases from V and 5 bases from J, with 17 bases between. From germline, CDR1 is SEHNR and CDR2 FQNEAQ (reference sequence). The CDR3, as DNA: TGTGCCAGCAGCACAGAGTCTTGGGGGGAAGATACGCAGTATTTT. Protein sequence: CASSTESWGEDTQYF.

This chain connects TRBV5-6 to TRBJ2-1; 14 bases line up with TRBD2. Unmatched junction bases numbered 7, after V lost 3 bases and J lost 8 bases. The CDR3 is made up of 16 amino acids. Germline V CDR1 and CDR2: SGHDT, YYEEEE. This CDR3 reads CASSYGTSGRGDEQFF. The CDR3 DNA reads as TGTGCCAGCAGCTACGGGACTAGCGGGAGAGGCGATGAGCAGTTCTTC.

There are a few counts of this clone. The CDR3 DNA follows: TGTGCCAGCAGCGAAACAGGGGGATATGGCTACACCTTC. It encodes CASSETGGYGYTF. This chain uses TRBV7-9 with TRBJ1-2; 8 bases are a match to TRBD1. V lost 5 bases and J lost 5; bases outside the gene matches: 4. Germline V gene data show CDR1 as SEHNR and CDR2 as FQNEAQ (reference sequence). The CDR3 length is 13 residues.

This rearrangement joins TRBV19 to TRBJ2-5; 7 bases fit TRBD2. This CDR3 has 14 residues. Trimming cost V 3 bases and J 1 base; bases outside gene matches: 2. Germline V gene lookup returns CDR1 LNHDA and CDR2 SQIVND (reference sequence). Here the CDR3 DNA reads TGTGCCAGTAGTATTGGGGGGGTCCAAGAGACCCAGTACTTC. Its protein product is CASSIGGVQETQYF. The full variable domain, in which reference TRBV19 and TRBJ2-5 provide the parts outside the CDR3, is DGGITQSPKYLFRKEGQNVTLSCEQNLNHDAMYWYRQDPGQGLRLIYYSQIVNDFQKGDIAEGYSVSREKKESFPLTVTSAQKNPTAFYLCASSIGGVQETQYFGPGTRLLVL.

This chain links TRBV5-6 with TRBJ1-2; possible D gene TRBD1, 6 bases. Germline V gene lookup returns CDR1 SGHDT and CDR2 YYEEEE. The CDR3 loop spans 12 amino acids. V shed 4 bases and J shed 6 bases, with 10 bases lying between them. CDR3: CASSQGKDGYTF. CDR3 coding DNA: TGTGCCAGCAGCCAGGGGAAGGATGGCTACACCTTC.

This chain uses TRBV7-9 with TRBJ1-5; 7 bases map to TRBD1. The length of the CDR3 is 13 residues. V lost 5 bases to trimming and J lost 14 bases; unmatched junction nucleotides: 12. CDR1 is SEHNR, CDR2 FQNEAQ, per germline (reference sequence). The CDR3 DNA follows: TGTGCCAGCAGCCCCCCTGGACAGGTTCGTAAGCATTTT. This gives the protein CASSPPGQVRKHF.

The chain is built from TRBV28 and TRBJ2-3; D may be TRBD1 (6 bases). The CDR3 length is 16 residues. The germline CDR1 and CDR2 sequences are MDHEN and SYDVKM. V lost 6 bases, J lost 6 bases, and 22 bases lay in between. The CDR3 protein is CASSLDSDPAADTQYF. For the CDR3, the DNA is TGTGCCAGCAGCCTGGACAGCGACCCTGCCGCCGATACGCAGTATTTT.